This TCR beta chain was sequenced in a study of T cell responses to AZD1222 COVID-19 vaccine. This clone appeared once. Its matching antigen is unknown. The table came from immunoSEQ multiplex PCR; TCRdb's copy has only in-frame clones and leaves some out. The sample shows about 140,000 clones, 85% to 95% of them seen only once. The CDR3 has 14 residues. Per the germline V gene, CDR1 is SQVTM and CDR2 is ANQGSEA. The V end lost 6 bases, the J end lost 0 bases, and 12 bases lay between the germline ends. Study-wide results and caveats: Mapped onto spike, vaccine-associated CD4 TCRs spanned it and were dominant at 160-218 and 743-854. Donors in the cohort were predominantly white British and more often female, and clonal diversity was possibly underestimated. Unmutated variant regions are reportedly targeted by nearly half of spike-specific TCRs.

The starting material was peripheral blood, obtained on day 0 of AZD1222 vaccination. This clonotype was obtained from an adult in good health. The J gene is TRBJ1-3, the V gene TRBV29-1; possible D gene TRBD1, 6 bases. Here the CDR3 reads CSVVDSSSGNTIYF. The CDR3 coding sequence is TGCAGCGTGGTGGACAGTAGCTCTGGAAACACCATATATTTT.